This TCR beta chain was found in a study of T cells in localized non-small cell lung cancer. Study outcomes and limitations: Sequence data derive from only one tumor region, so heterogeneity remains possible. Uninvolved adjacent lung, not tumor, had the highest T cell clonality. Median detection of top 100 tumor clones in adjacent lung was around 60 clones. Density of T cells in blood, when higher, went with longer overall survival.

Germline V lookup: CDR1 SGHDT, CDR2 YYEEEE. V was cut by 4 bases and J by 2 bases, with 3 bases left in between. CDR3 length equals 11 residues. Some clones are missing from TCRdb's copy, which holds only in-frame ones; the method was immunoSEQ multiplex PCR. The table has approximately 37,000 clones, approximately 86% seen once. Remarks on this clone: Its antigen is currently unknown.

The material sequenced was peripheral blood, taken before any cancer treatment. The TCR originated in a man between 18 and 49 years old with stage I lung adenocarcinoma. The chain couples TRBV5-6 to TRBJ2-5, with D unresolved. CDR3 protein: CASSLQETQYF. CDR3 DNA: TGTGCCAGCAGCCTACAAGAGACCCAGTACTTC.